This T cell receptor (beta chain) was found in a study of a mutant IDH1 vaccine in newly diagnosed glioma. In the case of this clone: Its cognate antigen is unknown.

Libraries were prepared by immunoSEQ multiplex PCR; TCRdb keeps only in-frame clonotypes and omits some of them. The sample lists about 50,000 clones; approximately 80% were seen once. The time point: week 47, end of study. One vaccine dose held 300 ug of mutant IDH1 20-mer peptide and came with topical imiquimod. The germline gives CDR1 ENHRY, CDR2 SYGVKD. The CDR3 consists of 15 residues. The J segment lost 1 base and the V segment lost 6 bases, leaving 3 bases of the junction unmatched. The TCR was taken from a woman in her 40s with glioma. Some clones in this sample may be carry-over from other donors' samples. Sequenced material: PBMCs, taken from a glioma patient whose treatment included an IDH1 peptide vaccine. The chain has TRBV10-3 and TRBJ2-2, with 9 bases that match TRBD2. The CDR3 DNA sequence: TGTGCCATCAGGGATAGCGGGGGGAACACCGGGGAGCTGTTTTTT. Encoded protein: CAIRDSGGNTGELFF.